This TCR beta chain was profiled in a study of T-cell memory formation after mild COVID-19 (dated by TCRdb to about 2021). With respect to the entire study: TCR sequence clusters from the two donors were largely donor specific. T-cell clones expanding and contracting after mild COVID-19 in two donors were tracked by longitudinal TCRalpha and TCRbeta repertoire sequencing. Two young, previously healthy adult volunteers, one female and one male, were included in the cohort. General findings and caveats noted by the study authors: From day 15 to 85, contracting clones showed balanced CD4/CD8 phenotypes, whereas a second wave of clones that expanded from day 15 to 37 leaned towards CD4+. Contracting CD4+ clones were found mainly in CM and EM memory subsets, while CD8+ clones were enriched in EMRA. Whether the second-wave clones peaking on day 37 were SARS-CoV-2 specific was not confirmed. Some responding clones were detected in pre-infection memory, suggesting pre-existing cross-reactive memory T cells joined the SARS-CoV-2 response. Only a couple of mild cases were covered by the study, and larger cohorts that include severe cases with pre-infection samples were considered necessary.

PBMCs were isolated by Ficoll-Paque density gradient centrifugation. Sequencing instrument: Illumina NovaSeq 6000. TCRalpha and TCRbeta cDNA libraries were built by 5'RACE with constant-segment primers, adding sample barcodes and unique molecular identifiers. Trizol reagent was used to extract RNA from every sample. Amplification of the libraries took two PCR steps, and the second step added a second sample barcode plus Illumina TruSeq adapters. Libraries were sequenced on an Illumina NovaSeq with 2 x 150 bp paired-end reads. Processing in the source paper ran as follows. Demultiplexing of reads and collapsing into UMI-guided consensus sequences were performed with migec v1.2.7. Using mixcr v2.1.11, UMI consensuses were aligned to TRA and TRB V and J templates and then assembled into clonotypes. Expanded or contracted clonotypes were those called significant by both edgeR and NoisET, with noise models trained on biological replicates. edgeR calls used a false discovery rate-adjusted p below 0.01 and a log2 fold-change threshold of 1. As an exploratory analysis of dynamics, max-normalized trajectories of the 1000 most abundant clonotypes were examined with PCA combined with hierarchical clustering. Each responding clone was given a CD4 or CD8 phenotype based on the CD4+ and CD8+ repertoires, which had been sequenced separately. Starting from the raw public reads, TCRdb applied fastp trimming at Q25, assembled clones with MiXCR and retained in-frame beta chains. Identical CDR3 proteins give one entry, which carries the most common genes and DNA. TCRdb's processing, not the authors', yielded these V and J calls. The sample table records over 60,000 distinct CDR3 sequences; about a sixth of these occur just once. 30% to 35% of the sample belongs to the ten largest clones.

Trimmed from V: 4 bases; trimmed from J: 3 bases; junction bases lacking a gene match: 3. Inclusive of the bounding cysteine and phenylalanine, the CDR3 is 15 residues long. Of all the DNA, just the CDR3 is kept, 45 bases in frame from base 1. The germline V gene encodes CDR1 SEHNR and CDR2 FQNEAQ (reference sequence). Note on this clonotype: This receptor's antigen is unknown. The input lacks base qualities; no much larger clone sits a single base away.

Sequencing was done on a sample of PBMCs or a T cell subset sorted from them (not recorded which). The rearrangement joined TRBV7-9 to TRBJ2-7; TRBD2 fits 13 bases in the junction. The receptor's source is an adult woman who had mild COVID-19 (a few samples of this study predate the infection). The sample titles of this study are shuffled in the database, so cell type and time point are left out; the donor was told from shared clones. The nucleotide sequence reads as follows: TGTGCCAGCAGCTCCAGACTAGCGGGAGGCTACGAGCAGTACTTC. This codes for CASSSRLAGGYEQYF.